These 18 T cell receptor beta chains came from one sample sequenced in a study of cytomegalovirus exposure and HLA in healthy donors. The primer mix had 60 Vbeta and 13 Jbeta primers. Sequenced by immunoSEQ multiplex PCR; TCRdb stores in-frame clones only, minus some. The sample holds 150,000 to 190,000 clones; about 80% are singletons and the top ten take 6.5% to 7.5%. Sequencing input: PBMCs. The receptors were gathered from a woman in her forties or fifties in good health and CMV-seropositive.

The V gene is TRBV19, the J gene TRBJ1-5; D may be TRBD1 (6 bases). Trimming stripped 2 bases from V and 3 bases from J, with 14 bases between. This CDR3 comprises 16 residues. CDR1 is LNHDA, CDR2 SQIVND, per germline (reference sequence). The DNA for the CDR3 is TGTGCCAGTAGTATAATGGGGCAGGGGATCAATCAGCCCCAGCATTTT. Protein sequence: CASSIMGQGINQPQHF.

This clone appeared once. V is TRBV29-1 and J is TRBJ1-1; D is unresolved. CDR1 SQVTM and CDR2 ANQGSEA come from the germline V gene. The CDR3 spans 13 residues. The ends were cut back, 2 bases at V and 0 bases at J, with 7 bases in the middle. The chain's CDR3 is CSVEKSLNTEAFF. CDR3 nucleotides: TGCAGCGTTGAAAAGAGTCTGAACACTGAAGCTTTCTTT.

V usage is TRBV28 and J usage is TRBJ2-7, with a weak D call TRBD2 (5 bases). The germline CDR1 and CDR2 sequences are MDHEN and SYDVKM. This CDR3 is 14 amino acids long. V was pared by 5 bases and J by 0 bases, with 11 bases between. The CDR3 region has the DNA TGTGCCAGCAGTCGCGGGTTGGTCTCCTACGAGCAGTACTTC. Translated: CASSRGLVSYEQYF.

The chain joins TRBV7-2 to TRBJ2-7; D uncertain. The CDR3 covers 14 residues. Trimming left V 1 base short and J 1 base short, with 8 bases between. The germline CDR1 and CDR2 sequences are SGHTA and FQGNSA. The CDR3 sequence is CASSLVGTSYEQYF. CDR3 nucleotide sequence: TGTGCCAGCAGCTTAGTGGGCACTTCCTACGAGCAGTACTTC.

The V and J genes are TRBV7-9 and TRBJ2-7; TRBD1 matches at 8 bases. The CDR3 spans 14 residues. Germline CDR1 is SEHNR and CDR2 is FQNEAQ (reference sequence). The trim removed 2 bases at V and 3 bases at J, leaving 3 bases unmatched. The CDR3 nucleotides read TGTGCCAGCAGCTTAAGGACAGGGAGCTACGAGCAGTACTTC. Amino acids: CASSLRTGSYEQYF.

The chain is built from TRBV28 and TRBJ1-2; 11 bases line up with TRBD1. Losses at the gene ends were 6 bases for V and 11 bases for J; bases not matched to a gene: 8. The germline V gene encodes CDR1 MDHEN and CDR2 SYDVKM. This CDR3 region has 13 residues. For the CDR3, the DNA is TGTGCCAGCAGGATGGGACAGGGGGTGGGATACACCTTC. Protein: CASRMGQGVGYTF.

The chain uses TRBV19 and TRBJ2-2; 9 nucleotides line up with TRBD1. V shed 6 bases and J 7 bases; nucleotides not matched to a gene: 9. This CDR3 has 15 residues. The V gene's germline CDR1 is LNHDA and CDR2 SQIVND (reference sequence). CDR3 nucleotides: TGTGCCAGTAGCACCACAGGGGGCGCGGGCGGGGAGCTGTTTTTT. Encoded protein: CASSTTGGAGGELFF. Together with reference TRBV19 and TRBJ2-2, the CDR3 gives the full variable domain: DGGITQSPKYLFRKEGQNVTLSCEQNLNHDAMYWYRQDPGQGLRLIYYSQIVNDFQKGDIAEGYSVSREKKESFPLTVTSAQKNPTAFYLCASSTTGGAGGELFFGEGSRLTVL.

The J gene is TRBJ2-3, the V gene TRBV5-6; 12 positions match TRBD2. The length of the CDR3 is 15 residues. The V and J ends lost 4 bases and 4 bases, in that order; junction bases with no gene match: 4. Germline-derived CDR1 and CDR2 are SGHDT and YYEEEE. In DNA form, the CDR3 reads TGTGCCAGCAGCCGGGGACTAGCGGGTTCAGATACGCAGTATTTT. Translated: CASSRGLAGSDTQYF.

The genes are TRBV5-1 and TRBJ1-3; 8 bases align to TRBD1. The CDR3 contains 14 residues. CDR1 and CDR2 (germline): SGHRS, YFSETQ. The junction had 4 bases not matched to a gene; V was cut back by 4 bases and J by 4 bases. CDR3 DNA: TGCGCCAGCAGCCCCGGACAGGGAGGAAACACCATATATTTT. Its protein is CASSPGQGGNTIYF.

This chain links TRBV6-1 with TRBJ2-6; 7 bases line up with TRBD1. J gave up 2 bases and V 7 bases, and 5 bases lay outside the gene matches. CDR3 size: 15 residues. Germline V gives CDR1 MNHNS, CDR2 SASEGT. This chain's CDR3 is CASNHRGTGANVLTF. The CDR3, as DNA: TGTGCCAGCAATCACAGGGGAACTGGGGCCAACGTCCTGACTTTC.

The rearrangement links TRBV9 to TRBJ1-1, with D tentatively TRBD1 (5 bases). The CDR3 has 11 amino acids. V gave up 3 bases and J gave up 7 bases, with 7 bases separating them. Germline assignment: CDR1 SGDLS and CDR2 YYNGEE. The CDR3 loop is CASSGDSEAFF. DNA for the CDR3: TGTGCCAGCAGCGGTGACAGTGAAGCTTTCTTT. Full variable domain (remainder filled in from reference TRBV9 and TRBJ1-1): DSGVTQTPKHLITATGQRVTLRCSPRSGDLSVYWYQQSLDQGLQFLIQYYNGEERAKGNILERFSAQQFPDLHSELNLSSLELGDSALYFCASSGDSEAFFGQGTRLTVV.

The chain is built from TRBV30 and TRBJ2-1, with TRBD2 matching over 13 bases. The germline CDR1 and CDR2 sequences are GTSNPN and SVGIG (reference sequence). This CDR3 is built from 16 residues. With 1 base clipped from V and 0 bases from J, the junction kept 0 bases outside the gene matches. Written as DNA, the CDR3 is TGTGCCTGGAGTGGGACTAGCGGGAGCTCCTACAATGAGCAGTTCTTC. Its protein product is CAWSGTSGSSYNEQFF.

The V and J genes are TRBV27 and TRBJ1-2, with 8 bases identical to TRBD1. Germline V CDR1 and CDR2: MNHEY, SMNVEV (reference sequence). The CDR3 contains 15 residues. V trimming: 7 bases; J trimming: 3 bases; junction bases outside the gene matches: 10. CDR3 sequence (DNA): TGTGCCAGCAAACTTAGGACAGGGTACTACTATGGCTACACCTTC. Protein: CASKLRTGYYYGYTF.

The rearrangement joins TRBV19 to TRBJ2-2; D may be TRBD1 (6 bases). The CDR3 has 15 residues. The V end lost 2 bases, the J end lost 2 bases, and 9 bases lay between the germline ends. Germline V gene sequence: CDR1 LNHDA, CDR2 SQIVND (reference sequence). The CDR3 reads CASSIRGGNTGELFF. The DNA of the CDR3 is TGTGCCAGTAGTATAAGAGGGGGAAACACCGGGGAGCTGTTTTTT.

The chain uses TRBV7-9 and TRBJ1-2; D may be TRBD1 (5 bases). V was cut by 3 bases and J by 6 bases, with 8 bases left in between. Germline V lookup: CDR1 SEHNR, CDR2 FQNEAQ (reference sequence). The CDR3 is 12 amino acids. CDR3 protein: CASSLGPDGYTF. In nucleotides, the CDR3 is TGTGCCAGCAGCTTGGGGCCGGATGGCTACACCTTC.

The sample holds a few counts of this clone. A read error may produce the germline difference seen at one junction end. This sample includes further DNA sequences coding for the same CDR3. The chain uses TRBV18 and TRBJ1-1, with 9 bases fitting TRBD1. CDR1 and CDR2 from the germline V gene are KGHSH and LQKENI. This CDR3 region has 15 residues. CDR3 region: CASSPQGARNTEAFF. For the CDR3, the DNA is TGTGCCAGCTCCCCACAGGGGGCGCGGAACACTGAAGCTTTCTTT.

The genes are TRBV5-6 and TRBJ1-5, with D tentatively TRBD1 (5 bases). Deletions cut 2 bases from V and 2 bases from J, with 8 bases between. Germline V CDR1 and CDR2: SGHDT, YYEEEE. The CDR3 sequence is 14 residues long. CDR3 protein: CASSFREGNQPQHF. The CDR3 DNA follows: TGTGCCAGCAGCTTCAGGGAGGGCAATCAGCCCCAGCATTTT.

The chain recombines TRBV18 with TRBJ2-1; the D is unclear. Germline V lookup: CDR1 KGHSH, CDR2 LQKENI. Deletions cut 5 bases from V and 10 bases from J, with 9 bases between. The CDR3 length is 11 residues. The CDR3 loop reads CASSVMSEQFF. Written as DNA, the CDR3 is TGTGCCAGCTCAGTTATGAGCGAGCAGTTCTTC.